This T cell receptor (beta chain) originates from a study of CD8+CD57+ T cells in acquired aplastic anemia (dated by TCRdb to 2016 to 2018). As for the study more broadly: A mean of approximately 3 ug of DNA, ranging from about 0.19 to 27.4 ug, was extracted from sorted CD4+ and CD8+ cells. CD8+CD57+ expansion was defined as a frequency above the mean frequency observed in healthy subjects.

Genomic DNA served as template for TCR beta VDJ combination and CDR3 sequence profiling. TCR repertoire sequencing was run on an Illumina HiSeq 2000. Per the source publication's procedure: TRBV/TRBJ rearrangement plots, CDR3 size and DJ length profiles, and Simpson's diversity index were used to evaluate the repertoires. The most abundant DNA sequence in the deep sequencing data was defined as the immunodominant clone. CDR3 amino acid sequences were checked for sharing between subjects and were compared against published repertoires and the VDJdb database. TCRdb redid the processing of the public reads, applying fastp at Q25 and MiXCR, and retained in-frame beta chains. Entries are consolidated by CDR3 protein sequence, retaining the most common genes and DNA. V and J calls and clone size were set by TCRdb, not the authors. A total of hundreds of thousands of distinct CDR3 sequences appear in this sample, 56% of them only once. Of the sample, 1% to 1.5% falls within the top ten clones.

Paper-wide results and their limitations: CD8+ Simpson's diversity did not differ significantly between patients and healthy controls (P=0.060). About 30 CD8+ CDR3 sequences were found in both patients and controls but appeared to be highly expressed in patients and within the immunodominant clones of the patients.

Expansion of CD8+CD57+ cells had been shown by flow cytometry in the patients chosen for sequencing. Severe acquired aplastic anemia was diagnosed in all patients according to International Study of Aplastic Anemia and Agranulocytosis and Camitta criteria. Patients had received no therapy at the time of blood sampling. TCR repertoires of sorted CD4+ and CD8+ blood T cells from severe aplastic anemia patients and healthy subjects were deep-sequenced in the study. Patients were enrolled under clinicaltrials.gov protocols 00001620, 01623167, 00001397, 00071045, 00081523 and 00961064 in the USA. Ficoll-Paque density gradient centrifugation was used to isolate peripheral blood mononuclear cells. Before DNA was extracted, CD4+ and CD8+ T cells were sorted using either FACS or magnetic beads. Spanning cysteine to phenylalanine, the CDR3 consists of 17 amino acids. Just CDR3 DNA is preserved here, 51 bases in frame from base 1. Germline trimming amounts to 6 bases on V and 7 bases on J, with 16 as the count of junction bases outside the gene matches.

Comments on this clonotype: Its antigen remains undetermined. No much larger clone exists at a distance of one base, and base qualities are not known.

The sequenced sample consisted of sorted CD4+, CD8+, or CD8+CD57+ T cells (not recorded which) from PBMCs. This chain is built from TRBV12-3 or TRBV12-4 and TRBJ2-5, and 11 junctional nucleotides match TRBD1. This clonotype was sampled from a human donor with aplastic anemia. In nucleotide form, the sequence is TGTGCCAGCAGGGAGCTTGGAGGGACAGGGGGATTCGGGACCCAGTACTTC. The translation is CASRELGGTGGFGTQYF.